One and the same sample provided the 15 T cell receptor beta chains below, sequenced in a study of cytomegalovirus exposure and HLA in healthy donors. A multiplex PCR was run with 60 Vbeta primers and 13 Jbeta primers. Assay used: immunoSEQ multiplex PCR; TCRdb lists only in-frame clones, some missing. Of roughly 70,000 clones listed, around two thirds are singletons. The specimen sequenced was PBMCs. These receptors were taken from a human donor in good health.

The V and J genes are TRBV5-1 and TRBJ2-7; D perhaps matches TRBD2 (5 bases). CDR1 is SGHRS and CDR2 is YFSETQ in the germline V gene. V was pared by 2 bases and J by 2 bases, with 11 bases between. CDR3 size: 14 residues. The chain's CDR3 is CASSFEAAAYEQYF. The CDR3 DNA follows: TGCGCCAGCAGCTTCGAAGCGGCCGCCTACGAGCAGTACTTC.

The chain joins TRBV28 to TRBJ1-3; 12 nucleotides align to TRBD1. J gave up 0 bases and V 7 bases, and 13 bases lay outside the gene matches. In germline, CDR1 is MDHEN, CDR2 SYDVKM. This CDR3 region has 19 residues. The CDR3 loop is CASTPLPGQGASSGNTIYF. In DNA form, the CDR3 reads TGTGCCAGCACCCCACTACCGGGACAGGGGGCCAGCTCTGGAAACACCATATATTTT.

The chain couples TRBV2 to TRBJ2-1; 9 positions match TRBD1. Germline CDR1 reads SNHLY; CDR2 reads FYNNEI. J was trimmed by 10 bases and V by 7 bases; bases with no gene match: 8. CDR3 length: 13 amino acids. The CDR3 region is CASNRQGGWEQFF. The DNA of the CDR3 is TGTGCCAGCAACCGACAGGGGGGATGGGAGCAGTTCTTC.

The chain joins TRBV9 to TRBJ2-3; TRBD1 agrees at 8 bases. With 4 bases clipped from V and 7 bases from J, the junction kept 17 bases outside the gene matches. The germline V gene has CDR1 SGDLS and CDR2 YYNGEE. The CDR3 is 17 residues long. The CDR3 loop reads CASSLATGGSSKYTQYF. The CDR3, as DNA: TGTGCCAGCAGCTTAGCCACAGGGGGATCATCGAAATATACGCAGTATTTT.

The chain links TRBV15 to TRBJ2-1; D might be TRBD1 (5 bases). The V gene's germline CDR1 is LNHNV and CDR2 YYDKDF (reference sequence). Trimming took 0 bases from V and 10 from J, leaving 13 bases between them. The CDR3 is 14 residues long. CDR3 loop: CATSREGAPSEQFF. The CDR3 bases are TGTGCCACCAGCAGAGAAGGGGCCCCCAGCGAGCAGTTCTTC.

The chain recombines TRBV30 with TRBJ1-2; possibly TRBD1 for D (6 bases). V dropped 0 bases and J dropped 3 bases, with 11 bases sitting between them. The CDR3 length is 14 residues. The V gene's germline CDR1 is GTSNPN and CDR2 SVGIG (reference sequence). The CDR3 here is CAWSVRGGHYGYTF. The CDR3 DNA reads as TGTGCCTGGAGTGTACGGGGGGGGCACTATGGCTACACCTTC.

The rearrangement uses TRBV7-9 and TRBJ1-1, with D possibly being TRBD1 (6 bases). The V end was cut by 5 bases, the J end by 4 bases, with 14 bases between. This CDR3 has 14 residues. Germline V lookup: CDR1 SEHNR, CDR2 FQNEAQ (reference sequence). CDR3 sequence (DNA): TGTGCCAGCAGCCTAGATCTCAGGGGCACTGAAGCTTTCTTT. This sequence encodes CASSLDLRGTEAFF.

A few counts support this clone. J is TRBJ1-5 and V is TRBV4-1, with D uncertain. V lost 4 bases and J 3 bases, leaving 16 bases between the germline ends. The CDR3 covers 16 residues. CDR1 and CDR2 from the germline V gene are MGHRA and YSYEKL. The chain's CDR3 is CASSPRTGSANQPQHF. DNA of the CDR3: TGCGCCAGCAGCCCCCGCACCGGGTCCGCCAATCAGCCCCAGCATTTT.

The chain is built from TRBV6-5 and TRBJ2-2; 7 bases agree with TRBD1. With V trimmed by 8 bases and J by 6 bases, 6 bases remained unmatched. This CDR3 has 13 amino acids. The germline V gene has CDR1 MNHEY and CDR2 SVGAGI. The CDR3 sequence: CASSLQGAGELFF. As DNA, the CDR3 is TGTGCCAGCTCCCTTCAGGGGGCCGGGGAGCTGTTTTTT.

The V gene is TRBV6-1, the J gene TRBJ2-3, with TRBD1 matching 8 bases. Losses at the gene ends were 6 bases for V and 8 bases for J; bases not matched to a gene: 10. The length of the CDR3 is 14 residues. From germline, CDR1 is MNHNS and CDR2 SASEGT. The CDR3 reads CASRAGTGFGTQYF. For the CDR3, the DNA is TGTGCCAGCAGAGCCGGGACAGGATTTGGTACGCAGTATTTT.

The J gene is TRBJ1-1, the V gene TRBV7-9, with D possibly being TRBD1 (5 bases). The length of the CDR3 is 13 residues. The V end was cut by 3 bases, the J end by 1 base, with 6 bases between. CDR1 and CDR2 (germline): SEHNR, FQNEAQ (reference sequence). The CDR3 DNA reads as TGTGCCAGCAGCTTCCAGGGGAACACTGAAGCTTTCTTT. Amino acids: CASSFQGNTEAFF.

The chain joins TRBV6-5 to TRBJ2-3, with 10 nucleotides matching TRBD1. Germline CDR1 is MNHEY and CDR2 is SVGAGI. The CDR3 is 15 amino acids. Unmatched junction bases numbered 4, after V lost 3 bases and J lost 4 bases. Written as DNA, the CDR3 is TGTGCCAGCAGTTATGGGACAGGGGACGCAGATACGCAGTATTTT. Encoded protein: CASSYGTGDADTQYF.

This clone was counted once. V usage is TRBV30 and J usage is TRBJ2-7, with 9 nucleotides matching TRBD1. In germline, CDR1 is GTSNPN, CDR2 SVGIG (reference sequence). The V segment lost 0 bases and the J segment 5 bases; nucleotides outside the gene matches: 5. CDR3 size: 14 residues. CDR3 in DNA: TGTGCCTGGAGTGTAGGACAGGGGCGGAACGAGCAGTACTTC. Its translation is CAWSVGQGRNEQYF.

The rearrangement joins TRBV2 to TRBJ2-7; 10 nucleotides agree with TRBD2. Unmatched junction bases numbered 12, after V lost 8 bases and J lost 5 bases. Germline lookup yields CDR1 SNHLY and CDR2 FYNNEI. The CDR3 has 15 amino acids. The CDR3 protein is CASGSGRAPENEQYF. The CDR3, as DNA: TGTGCCAGCGGAAGCGGGAGGGCCCCGGAAAACGAGCAGTACTTC.

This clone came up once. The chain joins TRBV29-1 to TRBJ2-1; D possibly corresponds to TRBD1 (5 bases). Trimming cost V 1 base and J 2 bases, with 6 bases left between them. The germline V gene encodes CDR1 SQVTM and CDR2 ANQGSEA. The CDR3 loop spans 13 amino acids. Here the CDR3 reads CSVEGRAYNEQFF. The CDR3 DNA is TGCAGCGTTGAAGGCAGGGCCTACAATGAGCAGTTCTTC.